These T cell receptor beta chains were read from a single sample in a study of CD8 T cells in ankylosing spondylitis. From the 5' RACE reads, TCRdb called clonotypes with MiXCR, one entry per CDR3 protein. The sample has about 220,000 distinct CDR3 sequences, 8% to 11% seen once; the top ten hold about a fifth. Sequenced material: blood, either unsorted or a sorted T cell fraction (not recorded which). These receptors originate from a male donor with ankylosing spondylitis or in good health (not recorded which). CDR3s include the opening cysteine and the closing phenylalanine or tryptophan. The order of the fields is V gene, clone size, J gene, D gene, CDR3 protein, CDR3 DNA. The D gene is left open where the match is weak. Clone sizes are given selectively: once, few, many, or a class where the clone is expanded.

TRBV6-1	many	TRBJ2-7	TRBD1	CASTILEDRVVYEQYF	TGTGCCAGCACCATACTAGAGGACAGGGTGGTGTACGAGCAGTACTTC
TRBV7-9	once	TRBJ2-7	TRBD1	CASSAQGVTAYEQYF	TGTGCCAGCAGCGCACAGGGGGTGACAGCCTACGAGCAGTACTTC
TRBV29-1	NA	TRBJ1-1	NA	CSTTVGTEAFF	TGCAGCACCACGGTGGGAACTGAAGCTTTCTTT
TRBV5-5	NA	TRBJ2-1	NA	CASSFIQSSYNEQFF	TGTGCCAGCAGCTTCATCCAGAGCTCCTACAATGAGCAGTTCTTC
TRBV24-1	many	TRBJ2-1	TRBD1	CATSDRPGTGKLGNEQFF	TGTGCCACCAGTGACCGTCCCGGGACAGGGAAGTTGGGAAATGAGCAGTTCTTC
TRBV20-1	many	TRBJ1-3	NA	CSARGRGAIYF	TGCAGTGCTAGAGGTCGGGGGGCCATATATTTT
TRBV5-1	many	TRBJ2-7	TRBD1	CASSLSPGQGYEQYF	TGCGCCAGCAGCCTGTCGCCGGGACAGGGTTACGAGCAGTACTTC
TRBV20-1	many	TRBJ2-1	NA	CSARALEERHSYNEQFF	TGCAGTGCTAGAGCCCTCGAGGAGCGGCACTCCTACAATGAGCAGTTCTTC
TRBV28	NA	TRBJ1-3	NA	CASSPSRAGTGNTIYF	TGTGCCAGCAGTCCCAGTCGGGCGGGGACTGGAAACACCATATATTTT
TRBV24-1	many	TRBJ2-7	TRBD2	CATSDGLAGGYEQYF	TGTGCCACCAGTGACGGACTAGCGGGGGGATACGAGCAGTACTTC
TRBV20-1	many	TRBJ2-2	NA	CSGGPGQNTGELFF	TGCAGTGGAGGGCCGGGACAGAACACCGGGGAGCTGTTTTTT
TRBV2	NA	TRBJ2-3	TRBD2	CASGPRRGGTDTQYF	TGTGCCAGCGGCCCCAGGCGGGGGGGCACAGATACGCAGTATTTT
TRBV7-2	many	TRBJ1-1	NA	CASSSGQGMVNTEAFF	TGTGCCAGCAGCTCGGGACAAGGGATGGTGAACACTGAAGCTTTCTTT
TRBV7-2	many	TRBJ1-5	TRBD1	CASSLPNNRGLYSNQPQHF	TGTGCCAGCAGCTTACCTAATAACAGGGGACTCTATAGCAATCAGCCCCAGCATTTT
TRBV7-6	many	TRBJ2-5	NA	CASSLVGKETQYF	TGTGCCAGCAGCTTAGTTGGGAAAGAGACCCAGTACTTC
TRBV20-1	NA	TRBJ2-5	TRBD2	CSAPLAGEVDETQYF	TGCAGTGCCCCCCTAGCGGGGGAAGTAGACGAGACCCAGTACTTC
TRBV30	many	TRBJ2-1	NA	CAWSPAYNEQFF	TGTGCCTGGAGTCCAGCCTACAATGAGCAGTTCTTC
TRBV4-2	many	TRBJ1-4	NA	CASSQAPDSLSEKLFF	TGTGCCAGCAGCCAGGCTCCGGACAGTTTAAGTGAAAAACTGTTTTTT
TRBV6-1	many	TRBJ2-1	TRBD1	CAAAGTAPTSYNEQFF	TGTGCCGCCGCCGGGACAGCTCCTACTTCCTACAATGAGCAGTTCTTC
TRBV29-1	many	TRBJ1-1	NA	CSFTGVGNTEAFF	TGCAGCTTTACGGGGGTCGGGAACACTGAAGCTTTCTTT
TRBV20-1	once	TRBJ2-3	NA	CSARAGPAGDTDTQYF	TGCAGTGCTAGAGCCGGACCAGCGGGCGACACAGATACGCAGTATTTT
TRBV10-3	few	TRBJ2-4	TRBD1	CAISESRDRDGAKNIQYF	TGTGCCATCAGTGAGTCCCGGGACAGGGACGGAGCCAAAAACATTCAGTACTTC
TRBV5-5	many	TRBJ1-1	NA	CASSLIWGSTEAFF	TGTGCCAGCAGCTTGATATGGGGGTCCACTGAAGCTTTCTTT
TRBV12-3/TRBV12-4	few	TRBJ1-2	TRBD1	CASTPGQGVRGYTF	TGTGCCAGCACCCCGGGACAGGGGGTTCGCGGCTACACCTTC
TRBV7-9	NA	TRBJ1-5	NA	CASSTDGTASNQPQHF	TGTGCCAGCAGCACCGACGGGACGGCTAGCAATCAGCCCCAGCATTTT
TRBV7-8	many	TRBJ1-1	NA	CASSPRAPNTEAFF	TGTGCCAGCAGCCCTCGGGCTCCGAACACTGAAGCTTTCTTT
TRBV7-2	few	TRBJ2-5	NA	CASSLGVTETQYF	TGTGCCAGCAGCTTAGGAGTAACGGAGACCCAGTACTTC
TRBV30	NA	TRBJ2-5	NA	CAWKGGTQETQYF	TGTGCCTGGAAAGGGGGGACCCAAGAGACCCAGTACTTC
TRBV5-1	many	TRBJ1-1	NA	CASSVTGANTEAFF	TGCGCCAGCAGCGTGACCGGGGCGAACACTGAAGCTTTCTTT
TRBV12-3/TRBV12-4	few	TRBJ2-2	TRBD2	CASSLRAGGNTGELFF	TGTGCCAGCAGTTTAAGGGCGGGGGGAAACACCGGGGAGCTGTTTTTT
TRBV28	many	TRBJ2-3	TRBD2	CASSLWGAAGGPDTQYF	TGTGCCAGCAGTTTATGGGGGGCAGCGGGGGGCCCGGATACGCAGTATTTT
TRBV5-5	few	TRBJ2-2	TRBD1	CASRLTGSTGELFF	TGTGCCAGCAGGCTGACAGGGAGTACCGGGGAGCTGTTTTTT
TRBV5-1	NA	TRBJ2-6	TRBD1	CASSEAGQGDSGANVLTF	TGCGCCAGCAGCGAAGCCGGACAGGGTGACTCTGGGGCCAACGTCCTGACTTTC
TRBV18	few	TRBJ2-1	TRBD2	CASSPRESGEVTGQFF	TGTGCCAGCTCACCACGAGAGAGCGGGGAGGTTACAGGGCAGTTCTTC
TRBV29-1	NA	TRBJ1-5	NA	CSVEDPGQPQHF	TGCAGCGTTGAAGATCCTGGTCAGCCCCAGCATTTT
TRBV9	few	TRBJ2-5	TRBD2	CASSDRLAGEQETQYF	TGTGCCAGCAGCGACCGACTAGCGGGGGAACAAGAGACCCAGTACTTC
TRBV6-2/TRBV6-3	few	TRBJ2-7	NA	CASRTDVYEQYF	TGTGCCAGCAGAACAGACGTCTACGAGCAGTACTTC
TRBV20-1	many	TRBJ2-1	NA	CSARSGRRGNEQFF	TGCAGTGCTAGGTCCGGGCGCCGAGGTAATGAGCAGTTCTTC
TRBV12-3/TRBV12-4	NA	TRBJ2-1	NA	CASSLVSARQFF	TGTGCCAGCAGTTTAGTTTCCGCCAGACAGTTCTTC
TRBV20-1	many	TRBJ1-4	NA	CSAREGTTNEKLFF	TGCAGTGCTAGGGAGGGGACGACTAATGAAAAACTGTTTTTT
TRBV7-6	few	TRBJ2-1	TRBD2	CASSPLDSGGTNEQFF	TGTGCCAGCAGCCCGCTGGATAGCGGGGGCACCAATGAGCAGTTCTTC